These 10 T cell receptor beta chains share one sample of origin, sequenced in a study of blood T cell repertoires in COVID-19. The data were produced by immunoSEQ multiplex PCR, yet TCRdb's version contains in-frame clones alone and is incomplete. The profile shows about 140,000 clones, approximately 83% of them singletons. The sequencing sample was made of PBMCs or T cells enriched from blood (not recorded which). All receptors come from a man in his 70s who had been exposed to COVID-19.

The rearrangement uses TRBV4-3 and TRBJ2-3, with 9 nucleotides matching TRBD2. CDR3 length: 17 residues. V gave up 4 bases and J gave up 6 bases; unmatched junction bases: 14. Germline CDR1 reads LGHNA; CDR2 reads YSLEER. The DNA for the CDR3 is TGCGCCAGCAGCCCTCGGGGAAGCGGGGGGTCACCGGATACGCAGTATTTT. It encodes CASSPRGSGGSPDTQYF.

This chain uses TRBV10-3 with TRBJ2-1, with D possibly TRBD1 on 6 matching bases. This CDR3 region has 16 residues. Trimming left V 3 bases short and J 4 bases short, with 16 bases between. From germline, CDR1 is ENHRY and CDR2 SYGVKD. CDR3 nucleotides: TGTGCCATCAGTGATTATTCAGGGGTCAAGTACAATGAGCAGTTCTTC. The encoded protein is CAISDYSGVKYNEQFF.

This rearrangement joins TRBV5-1 to TRBJ1-6; unclear D gene. This CDR3 region has 15 residues. Between the trimmed V and J ends, which lost 0 bases and 7 bases, there was a span of 11 bases. Germline values: CDR1 SGHRS, CDR2 YFSETQ. This chain's CDR3 is CASSLAGERNSPLHF. Written as DNA, the CDR3 is TGCGCCAGCAGCTTGGCCGGAGAGAGAAATTCACCCCTCCACTTT.

This clone was detected once. V gene TRBV4-1 combines with J gene TRBJ1-1; TRBD1 aligns across 7 bases. CDR1 is MGHRA, CDR2 YSYEKL, per germline. Germline trimming cut 1 base from V and 1 base from J; bases unmatched to any gene: 9. This CDR3 is 17 amino acids long. CDR3: CASSQVEGQHSNTEAFF. CDR3 bases: TGCGCCAGCAGCCAAGTGGAGGGACAGCATTCGAACACTGAAGCTTTCTTT.

This clone has only one observation. This chain links TRBV25-1 with TRBJ2-1; the match to TRBD2 covers 8 bases. V was clipped by 10 bases and J by 0 bases; unmatched bases: 8. This CDR3 is built from 15 residues. Germline CDR1 is MGHDK and CDR2 is SYGVNS. CDR3: CATQEAGDSYNEQFF. CDR3 nucleotide sequence: TGTGCCACCCAGGAAGCGGGGGACTCCTACAATGAGCAGTTCTTC.

The table lists this clone with a few counts. The chain links TRBV4-1 to TRBJ2-1; the match to TRBD2 covers 12 bases. V lost 0 bases and J lost 0; bases outside the gene matches: 6. There are 19 residues in the CDR3. In germline, CDR1 is MGHRA, CDR2 YSYEKL. CDR3 bases: TGCGCCAGCAGCCAAGATCTAGCGGGAGGGGGAAGCTCCTACAATGAGCAGTTCTTC. It encodes CASSQDLAGGGSSYNEQFF.

V and J are TRBV19 and TRBJ2-1, with 10 bases identical to TRBD1. Germline V gives CDR1 LNHDA, CDR2 SQIVND (reference sequence). Trimming removed 9 bases from V and 9 bases from J; junction bases left unmatched: 8. This CDR3 is 13 amino acids long. The CDR3 here is CASARQGAPEQFF. As DNA, the CDR3 is TGTGCCAGCGCTAGACAGGGGGCCCCTGAGCAGTTCTTC.

This clone was counted a single time. The chain employs TRBV6-2 or TRBV6-3 and TRBJ2-1; TRBD2 matches 14 bases. Trimming removed 4 bases from V and 6 bases from J; junction bases left unmatched: 5. CDR1 MNHEY and CDR2 SVGEGT come from the germline V gene. The CDR3 loop spans 16 amino acids. CDR3: CASSSPTSGGVNEQFF. CDR3 nucleotide sequence: TGTGCCAGCAGTTCCCCGACTAGCGGGGGGGTCAATGAGCAGTTCTTC.

This clone turned up a few times. The chain employs TRBV4-1 and TRBJ1-2; no definite D call. CDR1 MGHRA and CDR2 YSYEKL come from the germline V gene. CDR3 length: 18 amino acids. Trimming pared 0 bases from V and 2 bases from J, leaving 19 bases between. In DNA, the CDR3 is TGCGCCAGCAGCCAAGAATTTAGGGAGGCATCACGGAACTATGGCTACACCTTC. It translates to CASSQEFREASRNYGYTF.

J is TRBJ2-5 and V is TRBV11-2, with D perhaps matching TRBD2 (5 bases). In germline, CDR1 is SGHAT, CDR2 FQNNGV. V was trimmed by 5 bases and J by 5 bases, leaving 12 bases between them. The CDR3 spans 13 residues. This CDR3 is CASSPGSRETQYF. CDR3 DNA: TGTGCCAGCAGCCCGGGGAGTCGGGAGACCCAGTACTTC.